The clone carrying this TCR beta chain was counted at least ten times. Its target is unknown. The data belong to a study of T-cell memory formation after mild COVID-19. Study-wide context: TCR clusters largely stayed donor specific. Regarding the study as a whole: A second wave expanding day 15 to 37 was CD4+-biased; contracting clones were balanced.

Via MiXCR, TCRdb re-called the 5' RACE reads, giving one row per CDR3 protein. The repertoire holds approximately 290,000 distinct CDR3 sequences, with around 8% as singletons. The CDR3 runs to 13 residues. Trimming cost V 3 bases and J 10 bases, with 13 bases left between them. Germline V gene lookup returns CDR1 MNHEY and CDR2 SVGAGI. V and J are TRBV6-5 and TRBJ2-1; D not resolved. Sequenced input: PBMCs or a T cell subset sorted from them (not recorded which). This TCR derives from a man aged 18-30 years who had mild COVID-19 (a few samples of this study predate the infection). Cell type and time point are not known. CDR3 coding DNA: TGTGCCAGCAGTTATAATTCCCGGTCCGAGCAGTTCTTC. It translates to CASSYNSRSEQFF.